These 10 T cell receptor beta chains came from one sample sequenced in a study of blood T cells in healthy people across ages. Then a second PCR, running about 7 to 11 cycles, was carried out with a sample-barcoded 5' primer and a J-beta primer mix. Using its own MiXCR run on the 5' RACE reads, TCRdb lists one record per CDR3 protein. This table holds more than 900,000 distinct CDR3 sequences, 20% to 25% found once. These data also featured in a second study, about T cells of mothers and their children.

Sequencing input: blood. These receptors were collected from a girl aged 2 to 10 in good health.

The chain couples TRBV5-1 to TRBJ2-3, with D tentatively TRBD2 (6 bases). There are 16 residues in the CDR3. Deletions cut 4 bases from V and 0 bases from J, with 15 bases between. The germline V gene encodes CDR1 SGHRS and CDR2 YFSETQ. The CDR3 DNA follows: TGCGCCAGCAGCGAAATAGATGCGGGGAGCACAGATACGCAGTATTTT. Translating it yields CASSEIDAGSTDTQYF.

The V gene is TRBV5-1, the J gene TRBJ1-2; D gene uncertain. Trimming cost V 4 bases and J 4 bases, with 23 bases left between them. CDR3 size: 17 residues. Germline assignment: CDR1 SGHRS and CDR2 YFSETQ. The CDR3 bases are TGCGCCAGCAGCGATGACAACCTTGGGGTGTCTCCCTATGGCTACACCTTC. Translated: CASSDDNLGVSPYGYTF.

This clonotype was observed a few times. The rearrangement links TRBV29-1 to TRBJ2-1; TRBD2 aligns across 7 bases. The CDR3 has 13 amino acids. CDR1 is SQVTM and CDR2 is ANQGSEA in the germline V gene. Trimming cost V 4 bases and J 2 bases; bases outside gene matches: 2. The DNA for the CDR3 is TGCAGCGTTGCTAGCGGCCCCTACAATGAGCAGTTCTTC. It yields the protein CSVASGPYNEQFF.

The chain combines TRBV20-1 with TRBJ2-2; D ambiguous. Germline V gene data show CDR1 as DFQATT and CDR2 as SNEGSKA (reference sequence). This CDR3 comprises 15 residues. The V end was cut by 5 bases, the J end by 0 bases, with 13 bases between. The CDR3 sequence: CSARPAATNTGELFF. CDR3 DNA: TGCAGTGCTCGTCCGGCGGCCACGAACACCGGGGAGCTGTTTTTT.

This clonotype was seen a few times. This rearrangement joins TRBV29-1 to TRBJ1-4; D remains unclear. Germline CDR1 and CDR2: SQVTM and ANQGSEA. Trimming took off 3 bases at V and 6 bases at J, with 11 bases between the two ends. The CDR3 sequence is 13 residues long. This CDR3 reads CSVESSGDEKLFF. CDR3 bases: TGCAGCGTTGAGTCCAGTGGGGATGAAAAACTGTTTTTT.

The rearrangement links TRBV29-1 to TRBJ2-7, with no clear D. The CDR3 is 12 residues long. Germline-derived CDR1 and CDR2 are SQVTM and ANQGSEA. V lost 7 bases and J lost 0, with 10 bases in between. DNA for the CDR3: TGCAGCGCCCGGTCGAACTCCTACGAGCAGTACTTC. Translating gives CSARSNSYEQYF.

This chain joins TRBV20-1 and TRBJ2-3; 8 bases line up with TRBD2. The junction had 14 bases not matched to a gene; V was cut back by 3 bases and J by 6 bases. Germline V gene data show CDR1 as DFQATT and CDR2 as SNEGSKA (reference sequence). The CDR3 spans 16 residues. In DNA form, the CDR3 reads TGCAGTGCTAGGACTCCGGGACTAGTGCCCCGGGATACGCAGTATTTT. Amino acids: CSARTPGLVPRDTQYF.

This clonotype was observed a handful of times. The DNA for the CDR3 is TGTGCCAGCAGTTACCCAGACAGGGGGGATATTAAACTGTTTTTT. Its protein product is CASSYPDRGDIKLFF. The chain couples TRBV6-6 to TRBJ1-4; 9 bases are shared with TRBD1. There are 15 residues in the CDR3. Germline CDR1 and CDR2: MNHNY and SVGAGI (reference sequence). V lost 2 bases and J lost 11; bases outside the gene matches: 9.

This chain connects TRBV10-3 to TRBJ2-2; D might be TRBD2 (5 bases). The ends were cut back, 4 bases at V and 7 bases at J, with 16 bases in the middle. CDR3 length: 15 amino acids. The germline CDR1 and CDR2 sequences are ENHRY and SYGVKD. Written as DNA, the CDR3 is TGTGCCATCAGTGGGGTAGCAGGAGGAGTCGGGGAGCTGTTTTTT. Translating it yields CAISGVAGGVGELFF.

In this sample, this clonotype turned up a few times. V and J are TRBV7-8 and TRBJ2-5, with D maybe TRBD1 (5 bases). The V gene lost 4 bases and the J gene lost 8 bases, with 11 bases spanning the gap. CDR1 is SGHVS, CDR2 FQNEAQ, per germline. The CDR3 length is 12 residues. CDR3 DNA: TGTGCCAGCAGCTCTGCAGGGATTACCCAGTACTTC. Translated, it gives CASSSAGITQYF.